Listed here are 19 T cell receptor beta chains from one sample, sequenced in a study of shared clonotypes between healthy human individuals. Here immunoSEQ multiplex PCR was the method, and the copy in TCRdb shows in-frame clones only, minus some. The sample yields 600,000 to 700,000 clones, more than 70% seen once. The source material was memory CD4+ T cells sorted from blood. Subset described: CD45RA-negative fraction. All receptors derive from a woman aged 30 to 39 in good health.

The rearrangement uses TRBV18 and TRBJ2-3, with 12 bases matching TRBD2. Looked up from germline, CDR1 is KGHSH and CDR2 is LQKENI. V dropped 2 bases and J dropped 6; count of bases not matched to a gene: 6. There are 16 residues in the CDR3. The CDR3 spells CASSPDQLAGGDTQYF. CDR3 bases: TGTGCCAGCTCACCAGATCAACTAGCGGGAGGTGATACGCAGTATTTT. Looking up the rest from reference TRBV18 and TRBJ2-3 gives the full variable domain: NAGVMQNPRHLVRRRGQEARLRCSPMKGHSHVYWYRQLPEEGLKFMVYLQKENIIDESGMPKERFSAEFPKEGPSILRIQQVVRGDSAAYFCASSPDQLAGGDTQYFGPGTRLTVL.

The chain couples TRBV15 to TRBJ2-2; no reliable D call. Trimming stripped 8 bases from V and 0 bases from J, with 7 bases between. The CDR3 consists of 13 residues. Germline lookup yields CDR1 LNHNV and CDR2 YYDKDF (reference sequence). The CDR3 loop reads CATDGANTGELFF. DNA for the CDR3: TGTGCCACCGATGGCGCGAACACCGGGGAGCTGTTTTTT.

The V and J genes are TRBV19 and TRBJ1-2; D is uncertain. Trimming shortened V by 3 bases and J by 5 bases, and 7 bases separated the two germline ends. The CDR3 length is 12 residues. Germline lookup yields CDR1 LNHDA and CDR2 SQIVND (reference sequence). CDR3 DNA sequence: TGTGCCAGTAGTATGCTGGGATATGGCTACACCTTC. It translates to CASSMLGYGYTF.

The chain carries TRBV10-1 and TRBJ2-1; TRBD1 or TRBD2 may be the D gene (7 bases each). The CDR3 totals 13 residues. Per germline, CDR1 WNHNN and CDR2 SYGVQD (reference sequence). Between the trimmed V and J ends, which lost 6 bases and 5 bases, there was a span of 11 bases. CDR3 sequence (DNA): TGCGCCAGCAGCAGGGGGGGAAACAATGAGCAGTTCTTC. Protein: CASSRGGNNEQFF.

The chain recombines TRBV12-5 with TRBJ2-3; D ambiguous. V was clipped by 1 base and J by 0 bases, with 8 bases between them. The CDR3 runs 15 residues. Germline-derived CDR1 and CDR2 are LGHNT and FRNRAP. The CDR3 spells CASGLGQPSTDTQYF. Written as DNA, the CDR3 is TGTGCTAGTGGTTTGGGTCAGCCTAGCACAGATACGCAGTATTTT.

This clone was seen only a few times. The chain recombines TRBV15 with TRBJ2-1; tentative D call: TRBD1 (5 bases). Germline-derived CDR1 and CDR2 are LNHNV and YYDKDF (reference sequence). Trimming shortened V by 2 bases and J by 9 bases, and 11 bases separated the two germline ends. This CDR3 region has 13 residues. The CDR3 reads CATSRRGGIEQFF. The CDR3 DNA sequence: TGTGCCACCAGCAGAAGGGGTGGGATTGAGCAGTTCTTC. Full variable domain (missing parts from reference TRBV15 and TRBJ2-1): DAMVIQNPRYQVTQFGKPVTLSCSQTLNHNVMYWYQQKSSQAPKLLFHYYDKDFNNEADTPDNFQSRRPNTSFCFLDIRSPGLGDTAMYLCATSRRGGIEQFFGPGTRLTVL.

The CDR3 DNA follows: TGTGCCAGCAGCTTAGCCGTCAGGGGTGAATCCTTGCACTACGAGCAGTACTTC. Translating gives CASSLAVRGESLHYEQYF. The chain uses TRBV7-9 and TRBJ2-7; D may be TRBD1 (6 bases). V lost 0 bases to trimming and J lost 3 bases, with 21 bases between them. Germline CDR1 and CDR2: SEHNR and FQNEAQ (reference sequence). The CDR3 extends over 18 amino acids. Full variable domain (rest looked up from reference TRBV7-9 and TRBJ2-7): DTGVSQNPRHKITKRGQNVTFRCDPISEHNRLYWYRQTLGQGPEFLTYFQNEAQLEKSRLLSDRFSAERPKGSFSTLEIQRTEQGDSAMYLCASSLAVRGESLHYEQYFGPGTRLTVT.

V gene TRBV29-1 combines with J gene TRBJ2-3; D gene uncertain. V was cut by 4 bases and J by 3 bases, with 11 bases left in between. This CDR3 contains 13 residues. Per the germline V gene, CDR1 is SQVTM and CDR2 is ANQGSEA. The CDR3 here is CSVVVRLTDTQYF. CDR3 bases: TGCAGCGTTGTGGTCAGGCTAACAGATACGCAGTATTTT.

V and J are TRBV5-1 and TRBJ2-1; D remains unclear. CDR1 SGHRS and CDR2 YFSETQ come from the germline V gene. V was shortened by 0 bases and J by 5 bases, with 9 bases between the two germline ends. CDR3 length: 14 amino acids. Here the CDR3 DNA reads TGCGCCAGCAGCTTGGCCGTTGATCACAATGAGCAGTTCTTC. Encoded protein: CASSLAVDHNEQFF.

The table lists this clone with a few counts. Here the CDR3 DNA reads TGTGCCAGCAGTCAGGGGTTGGTCACTGAAGCTTTCTTT. This translates into CASSQGLVTEAFF. The J gene is TRBJ1-1, the V gene TRBV7-9; perhaps TRBD1 as D (6 bases). V shed 6 bases and J shed 4 bases, with 12 bases lying between them. Per germline, CDR1 SEHNR and CDR2 FQNEAQ (reference sequence). The CDR3 loop spans 13 amino acids. Using reference TRBV7-9 and TRBJ1-1 for the parts outside the CDR3, the full variable domain is DTGVSQNPRHKITKRGQNVTFRCDPISEHNRLYWYRQTLGQGPEFLTYFQNEAQLEKSRLLSDRFSAERPKGSFSTLEIQRTEQGDSAMYLCASSQGLVTEAFFGQGTRLTVV.

Here the CDR3 reads CASSGREGNAELFF. The CDR3 DNA follows: TGCGCCAGCAGCGGCAGGGAGGGGAATGCGGAACTGTTTTTT. The chain uses TRBV5-1 and TRBJ1-4; D is possibly TRBD1 (5 bases). The CDR3 is 14 residues long. Trimming pared 4 bases from V and 12 bases from J, leaving 19 bases between. Germline CDR1 SGHRS, CDR2 YFSETQ.

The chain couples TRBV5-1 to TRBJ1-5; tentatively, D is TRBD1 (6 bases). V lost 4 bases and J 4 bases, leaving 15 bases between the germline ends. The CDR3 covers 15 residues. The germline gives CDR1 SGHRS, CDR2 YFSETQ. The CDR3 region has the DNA TGCGCCAGCAGCCCGGGGGGCCCGCTGAATCAGCCCCAGCATTTT. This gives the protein CASSPGGPLNQPQHF.

CDR3 loop: CASSPGTGQETQYF. CDR3 bases: TGTGCCAGCAGCCCCGGGACTGGCCAAGAGACCCAGTACTTC. The J gene is TRBJ2-5, the V gene TRBV7-9, with D maybe TRBD2 (6 bases). Germline V gene sequence: CDR1 SEHNR, CDR2 FQNEAQ (reference sequence). Trimming cost V 5 bases and J 1 base, with 11 bases left between them. This CDR3 is built from 14 residues.

CDR3 sequence (DNA): TGTGCCAGCAGTGACTCTCACAGCCTAGGCTACAATGAGCAGTTCTTC. Translated: CASSDSHSLGYNEQFF. This sequence joins TRBV6-4 and TRBJ2-1; D gene unclear. Looked up from germline, CDR1 is MRHNA and CDR2 is SNTAGT. Deletions cut 0 bases from V and 3 bases from J, with 12 bases between. This CDR3 comprises 16 residues.

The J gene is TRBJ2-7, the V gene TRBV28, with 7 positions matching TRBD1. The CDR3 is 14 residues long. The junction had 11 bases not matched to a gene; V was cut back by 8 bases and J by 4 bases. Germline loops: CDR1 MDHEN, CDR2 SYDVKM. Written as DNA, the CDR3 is TGTGCCAGCGGGAGACAGGGCAAGTGGTACGAGCAGTACTTC. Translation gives CASGRQGKWYEQYF.

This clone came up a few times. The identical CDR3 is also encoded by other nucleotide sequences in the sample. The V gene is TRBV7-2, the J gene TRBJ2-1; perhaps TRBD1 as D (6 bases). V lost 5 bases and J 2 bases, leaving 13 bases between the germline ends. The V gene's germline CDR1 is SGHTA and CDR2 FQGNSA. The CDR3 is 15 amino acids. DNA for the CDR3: TGTGCCAGCAGCCAGGGGCTACTTACCTACAATGAGCAGTTCTTC. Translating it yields CASSQGLLTYNEQFF.

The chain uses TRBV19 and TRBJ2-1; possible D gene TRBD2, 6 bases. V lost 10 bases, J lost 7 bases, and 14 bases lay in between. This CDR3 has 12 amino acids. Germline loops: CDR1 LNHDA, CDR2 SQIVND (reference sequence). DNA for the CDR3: TGTGCCACCAAACGCCGGGAGAATGAGCAGTTCTTC. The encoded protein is CATKRRENEQFF.

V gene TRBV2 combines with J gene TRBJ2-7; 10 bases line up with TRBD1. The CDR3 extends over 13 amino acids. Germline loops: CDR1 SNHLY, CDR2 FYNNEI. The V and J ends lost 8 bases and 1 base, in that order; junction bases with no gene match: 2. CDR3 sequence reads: CASQGQGSYEQYF. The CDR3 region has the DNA TGTGCCAGCCAGGGACAGGGGTCCTACGAGCAGTACTTC.

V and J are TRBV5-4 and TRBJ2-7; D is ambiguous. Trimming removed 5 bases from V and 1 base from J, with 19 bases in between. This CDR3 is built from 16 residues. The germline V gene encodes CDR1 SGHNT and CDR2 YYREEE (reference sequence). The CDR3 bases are TGTGCCAGCAGACCCTCTCTCGAGGACCGTTCCTACGAGCAGTACTTC. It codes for CASRPSLEDRSYEQYF.